These T cell receptor beta chains were read from a single sample in a study of T cells after yellow fever vaccination. TCRdb passed the 5' RACE reads through MiXCR, listing each CDR3 protein once. This table has 200,000 to 250,000 distinct CDR3 sequences, around 7% appearing once. This specimen was CD4+ T cells sorted from PBMCs, taken 15 days after the yellow fever booster vaccination. All receptors come from a man younger than 40 who received the YFV17D yellow fever vaccine. CDR3s include the opening cysteine and the closing phenylalanine or tryptophan. The D gene is left open where the match is weak. Size tells how often a clone was seen (once, few, many) or the class of an expanded clone, and some rows leave it out.

many	TRBV7-7	TRBJ2-2	-	CASSHGGNGELFF	TGTGCCAGCAGCCATGGAGGGAACGGGGAGCTGTTTTTT
few	TRBV29-1	TRBJ2-1	-	CSVRGIYNEQFF	TGCAGCGTTCGAGGGATTTACAATGAGCAGTTCTTC
many	TRBV6-5	TRBJ2-1	-	CASTLSRGNEGNEQFF	TGTGCCAGCACCTTATCCCGAGGGAATGAGGGCAATGAGCAGTTCTTC
many	TRBV24-1	TRBJ2-1	-	CATSDSSGGSYNEQFF	TGTGCCACCAGTGATTCCAGTGGGGGATCCTACAATGAGCAGTTCTTC
few	TRBV18	TRBJ2-7	TRBD1	CASSPNQGEYEQYF	TGTGCCAGCTCACCAAACCAGGGGGAGTATGAGCAGTACTTC
many	TRBV5-6	TRBJ2-5	-	CASSLRQPETQYF	TGTGCCAGCAGCTTGCGGCAGCCGGAGACCCAGTACTTC
-	TRBV7-2	TRBJ2-1	-	CASSLSLSSYNEQFF	TGTGCCAGCAGCTTAAGCCTCAGCTCCTACAATGAGCAGTTCTTC
-	TRBV6-5	TRBJ2-7	TRBD2	CASSYSIITSGSTYEQYF	TGTGCCAGCAGTTACTCCATTATCACTAGCGGGAGCACCTACGAGCAGTACTTC
-	TRBV30	TRBJ2-2	TRBD1	CAWPPTGVGTGELFF	TGTGCCTGGCCTCCGACAGGGGTTGGGACCGGGGAGCTGTTTTTT
-	TRBV20-1	TRBJ2-5	TRBD1	CSIRTGTGYQETQYF	TGCAGTATCCGTACCGGGACAGGGTACCAAGAGACCCAGTACTTC
few	TRBV7-2	TRBJ1-3	TRBD1	CASSLGTGTTAGNTIYF	TGTGCCAGCAGCTTAGGGACAGGGACAACCGCTGGAAACACCATATATTTT
many	TRBV5-1	TRBJ2-1	TRBD1	CASSVTGRAGDEQFF	TGCGCCAGCAGCGTGACAGGGCGCGCCGGTGATGAGCAGTTCTTC
few	TRBV29-1	TRBJ2-7	-	CSVGGKDEQYF	TGCAGCGTTGGGGGCAAGGACGAGCAGTACTTC
-	TRBV27	TRBJ2-2	-	CASSIEASAGELFF	TGTGCCAGCAGTATCGAAGCTTCCGCCGGGGAGCTGTTTTTT
many	TRBV7-2	TRBJ2-3	-	CASLQSAGTDTQYF	TGTGCCAGCCTCCAAAGCGCTGGCACAGATACGCAGTATTTT
many	TRBV20-1	TRBJ2-3	-	CSAGLGTTDTQYF	TGCAGTGCTGGGCTTGGGACCACAGATACGCAGTATTTT
-	TRBV19	TRBJ1-1	-	CASTPGQGVTEAFF	TGTGCCAGTACCCCTGGGCAGGGAGTCACTGAAGCTTTCTTT
-	TRBV7-6	TRBJ2-5	-	CASSLGRQGTIQYF	TGTGCCAGCAGCTTAGGGCGGCAGGGTACTATCCAGTACTTC
many	TRBV7-2	TRBJ2-1	-	CASSLMTVYNEQFF	TGTGCCAGCAGCTTAATGACAGTTTACAATGAGCAGTTCTTC
-	TRBV6-2/TRBV6-3	TRBJ2-2	-	CASSYSYQTGELFF	TGTGCCAGCAGTTACTCCTATCAGACCGGGGAGCTGTTTTTT
few	TRBV5-1	TRBJ2-3	TRBD2	CASSLPGGGTDTQYF	TGCGCCAGCAGCTTGCCGGGGGGAGGCACAGATACGCAGTATTTT
many	TRBV15	TRBJ2-7	-	CATSRDLTNINYEQYF	TGTGCCACCAGCAGAGATCTGACCAACATCAACTACGAGCAGTACTTC
-	TRBV30	TRBJ1-1	TRBD1	CAWSPTGASRKAFF	TGTGCCTGGTCTCCGACAGGGGCCAGTCGGAAAGCTTTCTTT
few	TRBV3-1	TRBJ2-7	TRBD2	CASSPGGLFEQYF	TGTGCCAGCAGCCCGGGAGGTCTGTTCGAGCAGTACTTC
many	TRBV12-3/TRBV12-4	TRBJ2-5	TRBD2	CASIKGVAGLQETQYF	TGTGCCAGCATCAAAGGGGTAGCGGGGTTGCAAGAGACCCAGTACTTC
many	TRBV12-3/TRBV12-4	TRBJ1-6	-	CASSRSRGFGGSPLHF	TGTGCCAGCAGTCGCTCCAGGGGTTTCGGGGGTTCACCCCTCCACTTT
few	TRBV20-1	TRBJ2-1	-	CSATTGRAWEQFF	TGCAGTGCTACCACAGGGAGGGCTTGGGAGCAGTTCTTC
-	TRBV6-6	TRBJ1-2	-	CACRGTLGGYTF	TGTGCCTGCAGAGGCACGCTGGGTGGCTACACCTTC
few	TRBV20-1	TRBJ2-2	-	CSVSAANTGELFF	TGCAGTGTGTCGGCCGCGAACACCGGGGAGCTGTTTTTT
-	TRBV4-3	TRBJ2-3	TRBD2	CASSQGLAGGASTDTQYF	TGCGCCAGCAGCCAAGGACTAGCGGGAGGTGCTAGCACAGATACGCAGTATTTT
many	TRBV12-3/TRBV12-4	TRBJ2-1	TRBD1	CASSQTGGEQFF	TGTGCCAGCAGTCAGACAGGGGGTGAGCAGTTCTTC
few	TRBV19	TRBJ2-5	TRBD1	CASSNAGTGGETQYF	TGTGCCAGTAGTAACGCCGGGACAGGGGGAGAGACCCAGTACTTC
-	TRBV18	TRBJ2-5	-	CASSPTQEETQYF	TGTGCCAGCTCACCGACCCAAGAGGAGACCCAGTACTTC
-	TRBV18	TRBJ2-7	-	CASSRAGEEDEQYF	TGTGCCAGCTCACGGGCAGGGGAGGAAGACGAGCAGTACTTC
-	TRBV29-1	TRBJ2-1	-	CSVLGHSSYNEQFF	TGCAGCGTTTTAGGGCACAGCTCCTACAATGAGCAGTTCTTC
few	TRBV7-9	TRBJ2-7	TRBD1	CASRDRGYEQYF	TGTGCCTCCCGGGACAGGGGCTACGAGCAGTACTTC
-	TRBV6-2/TRBV6-3	TRBJ2-3	-	CDSARGGSTDTQYF	TGTGACAGCGCCAGGGGGGGAAGCACAGATACGCAGTATTTT